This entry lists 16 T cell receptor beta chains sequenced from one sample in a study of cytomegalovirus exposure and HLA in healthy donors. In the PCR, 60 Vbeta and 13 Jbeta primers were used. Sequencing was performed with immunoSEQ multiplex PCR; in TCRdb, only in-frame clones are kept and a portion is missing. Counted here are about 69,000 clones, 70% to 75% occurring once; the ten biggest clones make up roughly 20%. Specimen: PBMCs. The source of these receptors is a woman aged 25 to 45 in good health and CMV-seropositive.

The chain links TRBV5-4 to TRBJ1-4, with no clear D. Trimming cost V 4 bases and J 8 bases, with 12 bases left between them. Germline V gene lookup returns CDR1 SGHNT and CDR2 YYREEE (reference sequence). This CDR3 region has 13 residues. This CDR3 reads CASSRPGEEKLFF. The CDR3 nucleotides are TGTGCCAGCAGCCGGCCCGGGGAGGAAAAACTGTTTTTT.

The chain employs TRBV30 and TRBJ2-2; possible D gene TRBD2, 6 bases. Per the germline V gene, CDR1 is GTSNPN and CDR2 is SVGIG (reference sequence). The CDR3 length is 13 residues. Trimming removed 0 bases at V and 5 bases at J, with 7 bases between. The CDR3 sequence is CAWSVLATGELFF. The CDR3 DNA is TGTGCCTGGAGTGTCCTAGCGACCGGGGAGCTGTTTTTT.

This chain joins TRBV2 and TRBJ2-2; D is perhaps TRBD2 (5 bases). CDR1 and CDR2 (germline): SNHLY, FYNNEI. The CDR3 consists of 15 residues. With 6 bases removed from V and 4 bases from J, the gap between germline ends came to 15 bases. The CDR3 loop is CASSNSGYLTGELFF. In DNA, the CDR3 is TGTGCCAGCAGCAACAGCGGATATCTCACCGGGGAGCTGTTTTTT.

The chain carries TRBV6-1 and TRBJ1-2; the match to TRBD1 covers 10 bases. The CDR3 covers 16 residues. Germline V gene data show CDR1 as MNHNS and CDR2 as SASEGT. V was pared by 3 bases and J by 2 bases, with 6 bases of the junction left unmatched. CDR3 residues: CASSDPGQGRNYGYTF. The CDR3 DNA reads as TGTGCCAGCAGTGATCCGGGACAGGGGCGCAACTATGGCTACACCTTC.

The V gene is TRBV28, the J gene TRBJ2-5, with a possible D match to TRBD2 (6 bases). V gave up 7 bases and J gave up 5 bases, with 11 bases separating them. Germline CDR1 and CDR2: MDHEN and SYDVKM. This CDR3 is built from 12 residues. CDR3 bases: TGTGCCAGCAACCCAGGAGGGGAGACCCAGTACTTC. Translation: CASNPGGETQYF.

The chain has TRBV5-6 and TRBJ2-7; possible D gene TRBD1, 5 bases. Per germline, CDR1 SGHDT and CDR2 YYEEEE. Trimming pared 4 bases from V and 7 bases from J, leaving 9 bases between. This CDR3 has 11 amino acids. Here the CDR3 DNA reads TGTGCCAGCAGCCACCAGGGAGAGCAGTACTTC. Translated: CASSHQGEQYF.

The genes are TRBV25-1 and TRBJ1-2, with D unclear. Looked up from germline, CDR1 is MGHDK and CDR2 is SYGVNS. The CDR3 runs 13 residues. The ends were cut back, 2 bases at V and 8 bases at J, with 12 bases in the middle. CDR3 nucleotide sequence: TGTGCCAGCAGTGAAATGGGCCTTGGAGGCTACACCTTC. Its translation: CASSEMGLGGYTF.

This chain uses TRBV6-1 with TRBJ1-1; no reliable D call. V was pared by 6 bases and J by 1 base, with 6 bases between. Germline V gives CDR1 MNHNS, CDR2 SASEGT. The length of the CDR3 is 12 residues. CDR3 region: CASRERNTEAFF. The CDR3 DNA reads TGTGCCAGCAGAGAGAGGAACACTGAAGCTTTCTTT.

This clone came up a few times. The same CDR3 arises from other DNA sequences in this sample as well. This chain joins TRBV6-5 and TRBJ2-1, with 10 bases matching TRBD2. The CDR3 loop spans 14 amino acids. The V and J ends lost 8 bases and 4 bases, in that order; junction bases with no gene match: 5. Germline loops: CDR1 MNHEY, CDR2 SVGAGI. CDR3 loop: CASSRTSGYNEQFF. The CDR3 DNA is TGTGCCAGCTCCCGGACTAGCGGATACAATGAGCAGTTCTTC.

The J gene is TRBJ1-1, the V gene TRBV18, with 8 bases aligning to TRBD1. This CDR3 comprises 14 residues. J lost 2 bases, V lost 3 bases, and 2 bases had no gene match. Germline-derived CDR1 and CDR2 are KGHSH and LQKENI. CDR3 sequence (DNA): TGTGCCAGCTCACCGGGACAGGATAACACTGAAGCTTTCTTT. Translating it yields CASSPGQDNTEAFF.

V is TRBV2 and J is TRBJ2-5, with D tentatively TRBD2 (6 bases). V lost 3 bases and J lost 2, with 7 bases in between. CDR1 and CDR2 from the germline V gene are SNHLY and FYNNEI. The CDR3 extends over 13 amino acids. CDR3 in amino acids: CASSDAGQETQYF. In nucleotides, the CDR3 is TGTGCCAGCAGTGACGCGGGGCAAGAGACCCAGTACTTC.

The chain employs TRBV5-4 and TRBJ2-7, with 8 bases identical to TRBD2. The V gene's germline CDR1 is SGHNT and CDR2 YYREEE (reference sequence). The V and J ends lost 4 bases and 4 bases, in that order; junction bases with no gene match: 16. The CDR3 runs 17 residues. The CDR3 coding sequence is TGTGCCAGCAGCCAAGGGGCGGGAGGCACGGGGCGGTACGAGCAGTACTTC. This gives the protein CASSQGAGGTGRYEQYF.

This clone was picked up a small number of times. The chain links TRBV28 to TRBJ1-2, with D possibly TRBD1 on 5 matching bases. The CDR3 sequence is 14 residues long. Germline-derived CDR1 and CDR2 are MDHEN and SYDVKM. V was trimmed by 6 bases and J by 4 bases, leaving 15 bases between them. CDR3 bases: TGTGCCAGCAGCAGCGGGGACGCATTCTATGGCTACACCTTC. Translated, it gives CASSSGDAFYGYTF.

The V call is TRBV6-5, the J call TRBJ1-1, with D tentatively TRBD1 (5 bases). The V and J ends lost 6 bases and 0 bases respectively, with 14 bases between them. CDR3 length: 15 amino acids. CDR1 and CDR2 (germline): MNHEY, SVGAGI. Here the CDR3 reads CASSLAGLVNTEAFF. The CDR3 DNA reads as TGTGCCAGCAGCCTCGCGGGACTAGTGAACACTGAAGCTTTCTTT.

The CDR3, as DNA: TGCGCCAGCAGTCAGAATCTCGGAAACACCATATATTTT. It encodes CASSQNLGNTIYF. This sequence joins TRBV10-1 and TRBJ1-3; unclear D gene. Trimming took off 5 bases at V and 4 bases at J, with 9 bases between the two ends. Germline V gene data show CDR1 as WNHNN and CDR2 as SYGVQD (reference sequence). The CDR3 has 13 amino acids.

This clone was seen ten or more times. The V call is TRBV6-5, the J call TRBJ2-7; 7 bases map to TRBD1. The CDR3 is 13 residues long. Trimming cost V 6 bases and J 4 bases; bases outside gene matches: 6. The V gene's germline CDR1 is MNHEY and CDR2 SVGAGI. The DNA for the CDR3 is TGTGCCAGCAGACACCGGGACAGTTACGAGCAGTACTTC. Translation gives CASRHRDSYEQYF.